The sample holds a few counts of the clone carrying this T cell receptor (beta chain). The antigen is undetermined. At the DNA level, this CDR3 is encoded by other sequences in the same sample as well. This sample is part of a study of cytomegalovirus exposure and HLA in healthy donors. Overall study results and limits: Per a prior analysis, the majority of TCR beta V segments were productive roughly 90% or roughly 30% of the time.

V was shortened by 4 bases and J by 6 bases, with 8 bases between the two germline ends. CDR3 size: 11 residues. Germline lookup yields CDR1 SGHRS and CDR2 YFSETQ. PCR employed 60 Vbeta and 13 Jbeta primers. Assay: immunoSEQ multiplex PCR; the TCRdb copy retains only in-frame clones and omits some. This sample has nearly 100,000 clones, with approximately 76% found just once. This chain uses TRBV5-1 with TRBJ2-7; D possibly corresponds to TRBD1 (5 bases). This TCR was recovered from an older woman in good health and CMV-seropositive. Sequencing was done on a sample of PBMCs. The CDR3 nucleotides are TGCGCCAGCAGCCAGGGTGGCGAGCAGTACTTC. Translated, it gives CASSQGGEQYF.